This T cell receptor (beta chain) was obtained from a study of T-cell memory formation after mild COVID-19. General study findings and limits: Within pre-infection memory, some responding clones were found, suggesting cross-reactive memory joined.

TCRdb recomputed calls from the 5' RACE reads with MiXCR, one row per CDR3 protein. The repertoire consists of roughly 370,000 distinct CDR3 sequences, with 16% occurring once and the leading ten covering roughly 21%. This clonotype was seen a handful of times. Its antigen is not identified. The specimen sequenced was PBMCs or a T cell subset sorted from them (not recorded which). The receptor was isolated from a man aged 18 to 29 who had mild COVID-19 (a few samples of this study predate the infection). Cell type and time point are not known.

The CDR3 DNA reads TGTGCCAGCAGCGTGTCGCCCCCGGGACTAGCGGGGAGATTAGCCAAAAACATTCAGTACTTC. It codes for CASSVSPPGLAGRLAKNIQYF. The chain recombines TRBV7-9 with TRBJ2-4, with 13 bases identical to TRBD2. The germline gives CDR1 SEHNR, CDR2 FQNEAQ (reference sequence). CDR3 length equals 21 residues. V was pared by 5 bases and J by 0 bases, with 16 bases of the junction left unmatched.